A single sample is the source of the 10 T cell receptor beta chains below, sequenced in a study of neoadjuvant anti-PD-1 for oral cavity cancer (dated by TCRdb to the early 2020s). The label giving this sample's time point can be read as: after neoadjuvant nivolumab, at surgical resection. To prepare the library, the immunoSEQ multiplex PCR assay was applied. TCRdb took this table from immuneACCESS and kept in-frame rearrangements with V and J called. Such tables lack part of the clones; where checked against another copy, unresolved V genes explain under half of the gap, and the rest is unexplained. The sample has some 8,700 clones on record, around 75% of them singletons. 3.5% to 5% of the sample is taken by the ten largest. Sample: PBMCs, taken after nivolumab (anti-PD-1) treatment. The receptor set was obtained from a person aged 40 to 85 with oral cavity squamous cell carcinoma.

About this clone: A junction boundary mismatches the germline segment, possibly from a read error. The gene calls are TRBV11-2 and TRBJ1-3; D may be TRBD1 (5 bases). The germline V gene encodes CDR1 SGHAT and CDR2 FQNNGV. This CDR3 has 14 amino acids. CDR3 amino acids: CASSPQGVGDTIYF. Written as DNA, the CDR3 is TGTGCCAGCAGCCCCCAGGGTGTTGGAGACACCATATATTTT.

V usage is TRBV7-2 and J usage is TRBJ1-2; the D is unclear. Trimming took off 3 bases at V and 0 bases at J, with 11 bases between the two ends. CDR1 is SGHTA, CDR2 FQGNSA, per germline. The CDR3 contains 15 residues. This CDR3 reads CASSFGILSNYGYTF. The CDR3 nucleotides read TGTGCCAGCAGCTTTGGTATATTGTCTAACTATGGCTACACCTTC.

This clone has a handful of counts. The chain employs TRBV5-1 and TRBJ2-7, with D tentatively TRBD2 (5 bases). The CDR3 is made up of 16 amino acids. Trimming shortened V by 1 base and J by 0 bases, and 14 bases separated the two germline ends. Germline CDR1 is SGHRS and CDR2 is YFSETQ. The chain's CDR3 is CASSLSSGTGSYEQYF. The DNA of the CDR3 is TGCGCCAGCAGCTTGTCGAGCGGAACCGGCTCCTACGAGCAGTACTTC.

This chain joins TRBV7-8 and TRBJ2-2; TRBD2 matches 8 bases. Germline V gene data show CDR1 as SGHVS and CDR2 as FQNEAQ. The CDR3 covers 16 residues. With V trimmed by 0 bases and J by 6 bases, 6 bases remained unmatched. The CDR3 is CASSLAGGREAGELFF. Written as DNA, the CDR3 is TGTGCCAGCAGCTTAGCTGGAGGGCGGGAGGCCGGGGAGCTGTTTTTT.

This chain connects TRBV6-5 to TRBJ1-3; D not certain. The germline V gene encodes CDR1 MNHEY and CDR2 SVGAGI. V lost 8 bases, J lost 0 bases, and 8 bases lay in between. The CDR3 contains 13 residues. In DNA, the CDR3 is TGTGCCAGCCGGCGCCTCTCTGGAAACACCATATATTTT. Translated, it gives CASRRLSGNTIYF.

This chain links TRBV9 with TRBJ2-7; 7 positions agree with TRBD2. The CDR3 covers 14 residues. J was trimmed by 2 bases and V by 2 bases; bases with no gene match: 4. Germline CDR1 is SGDLS and CDR2 is YYNGEE. CDR3 coding DNA: TGTGCCAGCAGCGTGTGGGAGGGTGCCTACGAGCAGTACTTC. It codes for CASSVWEGAYEQYF. The full variable domain, its missing parts supplied by reference TRBV9 and TRBJ2-7, is DSGVTQTPKHLITATGQRVTLRCSPRSGDLSVYWYQQSLDQGLQFLIQYYNGEERAKGNILERFSAQQFPDLHSELNLSSLELGDSALYFCASSVWEGAYEQYFGPGTRLTVT.

This sequence joins TRBV5-6 and TRBJ2-7, with D possibly being TRBD1 (5 bases). Germline lookup yields CDR1 SGHDT and CDR2 YYEEEE. This CDR3 has 12 residues. The ends were cut back, 0 bases at V and 6 bases at J, with 7 bases in the middle. The CDR3 is CASSLGRAEQYF. In DNA form, the CDR3 reads TGTGCCAGCAGCTTGGGCAGGGCCGAGCAGTACTTC.

This sequence joins TRBV5-1 and TRBJ2-1; the match to TRBD2 covers 7 bases. V dropped 0 bases and J dropped 12; count of bases not matched to a gene: 15. Germline V lookup: CDR1 SGHRS, CDR2 YFSETQ. The CDR3 contains 16 residues. CDR3 DNA sequence: TGCGCCAGCAGCTTGGGAATCGGTCTGGGACTAAGGGGGCAGTTCTTC. Amino acids: CASSLGIGLGLRGQFF.

The chain links TRBV7-3 to TRBJ2-2, with TRBD2 identical over 12 bases. The CDR3 has 17 amino acids. After removal of 4 bases from V and 4 bases from J, the junction contained 7 bases not matched to a gene. From germline, CDR1 is SGHTA and CDR2 FQGTGA. The CDR3 here is CASSSQLAGGPTGELFF. CDR3 DNA sequence: TGTGCCAGCAGCTCTCAACTAGCGGGAGGTCCCACCGGGGAGCTGTTTTTT.

Notes on this clone: No DNA is shown, since the ends of the CDR3 on it are uncertain; the CDR3 is the one TCRdb lists. The chain employs TRBV5-6 and TRBJ1-2. Germline-derived CDR1 and CDR2 are SGHDT and YYEEEE. The CDR3 has 13 amino acids, counting both end residues. The chain's CDR3 is CASSLTVGGGSTF.